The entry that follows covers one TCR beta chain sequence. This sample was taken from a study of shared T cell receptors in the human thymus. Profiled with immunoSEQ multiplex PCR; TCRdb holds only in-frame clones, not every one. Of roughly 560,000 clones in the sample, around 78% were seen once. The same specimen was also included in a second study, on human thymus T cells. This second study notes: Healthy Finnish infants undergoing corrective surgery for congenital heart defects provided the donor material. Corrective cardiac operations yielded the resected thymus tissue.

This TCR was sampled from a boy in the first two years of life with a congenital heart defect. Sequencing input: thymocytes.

CDR3 DNA sequence: TGTGCCAGCAGGGCACGGACAGGGGTTAACTATGGCTACACCTTC. As protein: CASRARTGVNYGYTF. V gene TRBV9 combines with J gene TRBJ1-2; 9 bases map to TRBD1. Germline CDR1 reads SGDLS; CDR2 reads YYNGEE. V shed 5 bases, J shed 1 base, and the junction held 6 bases outside the gene matches. This CDR3 has 15 residues.